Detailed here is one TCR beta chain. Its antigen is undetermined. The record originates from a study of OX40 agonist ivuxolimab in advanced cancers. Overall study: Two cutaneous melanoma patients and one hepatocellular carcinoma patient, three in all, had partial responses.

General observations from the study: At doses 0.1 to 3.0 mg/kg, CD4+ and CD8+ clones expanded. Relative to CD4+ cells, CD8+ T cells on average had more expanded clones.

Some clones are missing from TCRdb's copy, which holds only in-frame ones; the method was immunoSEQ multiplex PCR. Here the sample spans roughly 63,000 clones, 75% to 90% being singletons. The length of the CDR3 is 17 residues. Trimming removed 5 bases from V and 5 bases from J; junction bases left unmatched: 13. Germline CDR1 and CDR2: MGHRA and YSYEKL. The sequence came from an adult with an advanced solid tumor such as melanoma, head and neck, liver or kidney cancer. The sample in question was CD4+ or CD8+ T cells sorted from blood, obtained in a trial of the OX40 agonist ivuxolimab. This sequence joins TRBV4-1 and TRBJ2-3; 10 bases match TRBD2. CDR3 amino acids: CASSLGLAGGLGDTQYF. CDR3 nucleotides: TGCGCCAGCAGCTTAGGGTTAGCGGGAGGTTTAGGAGATACGCAGTATTTT.